Below, 31 T cell receptor beta chains from the same sample are listed, as sequenced in a study of CD8+CD57+ T cells in acquired aplastic anemia. Flow cytometry had shown expanded CD8+CD57+ cells in the patients chosen for sequencing. Profiling that covered TCR beta VDJ and CDR3 relied on genomic DNA as its template. TCRdb re-derived calls from the reads in MiXCR, one entry per CDR3 protein. The sample lists about 160,000 distinct CDR3 sequences; around half were seen once. Sequencing used sorted CD4+, CD8+, or CD8+CD57+ T cells (not recorded which) from PBMCs. These receptors all stem from a human donor with aplastic anemia.

As for this clonotype: The junction and the germline gene differ at one end; a read error may be behind it. The V gene is TRBV2, the J gene TRBJ1-6; a possible D gene is TRBD1 (6 bases). The germline gives CDR1 SNHLY, CDR2 FYNNEI. This CDR3 spans 13 amino acids. This CDR3 is CASQGRGSSTLHF. The CDR3 coding sequence is TGTGCCAGTCAAGGGAGGGGGAGTTCAACCCTCCACTTT.

In its sample, this clonotype was seen once. A much larger clone is a single base away; this may be a read error. V is TRBV6-1 and J is TRBJ1-2, with TRBD1 identical over 9 bases. Per germline, CDR1 MNHNS and CDR2 SASEGT. The CDR3 consists of 13 residues. CDR3 DNA sequence: TGTGCCAGCAGCCAAGGACAGGGGAGAGGCTACATCTTC. Translating gives CASSQGQGRGYIF.

As for this clonotype: This CDR3 is missing its conserved last phenylalanine or tryptophan, likely due to a read error. The rearrangement joins TRBV30 to TRBJ1-5; 8 bases line up with TRBD1. Germline CDR1 GTSNPN, CDR2 SVGIG (reference sequence). V was pared by 0 bases and J by 6 bases, with 7 bases of the junction left unmatched. This CDR3 is 15 amino acids long. The CDR3 nucleotides read TGTGCCTGGAGTGTGGGGCAGGGGGCTGGTCAGCCCCAGCATCTT. This codes for CAWSVGQGAGQPQHL.

This clonotype was picked up one time. V is TRBV11-2 and J is TRBJ2-1; 7 positions match TRBD2. The CDR3 covers 16 residues. V gave up 0 bases and J gave up 1 base; unmatched junction bases: 3. Germline values: CDR1 SGHAT, CDR2 FQNNGV. CDR3 DNA sequence: TGTGCCAGCAGCTTAGATCCTAGCGGATCCTACAATGAGCAGTTCTTC. It specifies CASSLDPSGSYNEQFF.

V is TRBV7-8 and J is TRBJ2-7; D not certain. The CDR3 covers 13 residues. V dropped 5 bases and J dropped 4 bases, with 12 bases sitting between them. Germline V gene sequence: CDR1 SGHVS, CDR2 FQNEAQ. CDR3 sequence: CASSLSYSYEQYF. CDR3 sequence (DNA): TGTGCCAGCAGCCTATCATACAGTTACGAGCAGTACTTC.

This clonotype was found many times. The chain couples TRBV7-3 to TRBJ1-1; 7 positions agree with TRBD1. Losses at the gene ends were 1 base for V and 5 bases for J; bases not matched to a gene: 4. The CDR3 consists of 14 residues. The V gene's germline CDR1 is SGHTA and CDR2 FQGTGA. In DNA form, the CDR3 reads TGTGCCAGCAGCTTAAGGGGGACAGAAACTGAAGCTTTCTTT. It codes for CASSLRGTETEAFF.

This clonotype was found many times. The V call is TRBV4-2, the J call TRBJ2-7, with 11 bases lining up with TRBD2. This CDR3 has 17 residues. With V trimmed by 0 bases and J by 5 bases, 9 bases remained unmatched. CDR1 LGHNA and CDR2 YNFKEQ come from the germline V gene. This chain's CDR3 is CASSQDTSGGKRDEQYF. For the CDR3, the DNA is TGTGCCAGCAGCCAAGATACTAGCGGGGGAAAGCGGGACGAGCAGTACTTC.

The rearrangement uses TRBV11-1 and TRBJ2-1; 13 bases line up with TRBD2. From germline, CDR1 is SGHAT and CDR2 FQDESV (reference sequence). J gave up 8 bases and V 4 bases, and 8 bases lay outside the gene matches. The CDR3 runs 16 residues. The CDR3 sequence: CASSYGLAGAGHEQFF. The CDR3 DNA follows: TGTGCCAGCAGCTACGGACTAGCGGGAGCGGGGCATGAGCAGTTCTTC.

Only one count was recorded for this clonotype. V and J are TRBV5-1 and TRBJ2-7; 13 nucleotides align to TRBD2. The V gene's germline CDR1 is SGHRS and CDR2 YFSETQ. CDR3 length equals 15 residues. The J segment lost 4 bases and the V segment lost 2 bases, leaving 3 bases of the junction unmatched. CDR3 loop: CASSFGLAGDYEQYF. The CDR3 bases are TGCGCCAGCAGCTTCGGACTAGCGGGAGATTACGAGCAGTACTTC.

The table lists this clonotype with many counts. This chain uses TRBV14 with TRBJ1-2; the D is unclear. Trimming stripped 0 bases from V and 7 bases from J, with 6 bases between. CDR1 is SGHDN, CDR2 FVKESK, per germline. The CDR3 sequence is 12 residues long. CDR3 DNA sequence: TGTGCCAGCAGCCAAGAGTCTATTGGCTACACCTTC. As protein: CASSQESIGYTF.

This clonotype was seen ten or more times. Written as DNA, the CDR3 is TGTGCCAGCAGCTTAGAAACTACCTTACACTACGAGCAGTACTTC. Its translation is CASSLETTLHYEQYF. This chain links TRBV7-9 with TRBJ2-7; D is ambiguous. Germline V lookup: CDR1 SEHNR, CDR2 FQNEAQ (reference sequence). CDR3 length equals 15 residues. Trimming left V 1 base short and J 3 bases short, with 13 bases between.

Worth noting for this clonotype: Since a much larger clone is just one base distant, this may be a read error. Given the absence of the conserved phenylalanine or tryptophan at the CDR3 end, a read error is likely. CDR3: CASRSGASGRTDTQYL. In DNA, the CDR3 is TGTGCCAGCAGGTCCGGGGCTAGCGGGCGGACAGATACGCAGTATCTT. This sequence joins TRBV12-3 or TRBV12-4 and TRBJ2-3; TRBD2 agrees at 8 bases. V dropped 6 bases and J dropped 3; count of bases not matched to a gene: 11. The length of the CDR3 is 16 residues.

About this clonotype itself: The CDR3 does not close with the conserved phenylalanine or tryptophan, likely indicating a read error. The chain couples TRBV11-2 to TRBJ2-1; D is ambiguous. Germline V CDR1 and CDR2: SGHAT, FQNNGV. Trimming took off 0 bases at V and 5 bases at J, with 14 bases between the two ends. CDR3 length: 16 amino acids. The CDR3 nucleotides read TGTGCCAGCAGCTTAGATCTCACGGTACCCAACAATGAGCAGTTCCTC. Translating it yields CASSLDLTVPNNEQFL.

The chain combines TRBV19 with TRBJ1-6, with a weak D call TRBD1 (5 bases). The CDR3 extends over 16 amino acids. The V end lost 3 bases, the J end lost 3 bases, and 12 bases lay between the germline ends. In germline, CDR1 is LNHDA, CDR2 SQIVND (reference sequence). The chain's CDR3 is CASSIYSGYYNSPLHF. Written as DNA, the CDR3 is TGTGCCAGTAGTATCTACTCAGGGTACTATAATTCACCCCTCCACTTT.

V gene TRBV29-1 combines with J gene TRBJ1-2; no clear D. V dropped 0 bases and J dropped 1 base, with 3 bases sitting between them. Germline V gene lookup returns CDR1 SQVTM and CDR2 ANQGSEA. The CDR3 is 12 residues long. CDR3 loop: CSVEDSNYGYTF. The CDR3 coding sequence is TGCAGCGTTGAAGACAGTAACTATGGCTACACCTTC.

As to this clonotype: This may be a read error: a much more frequent sequence differs by one nucleotide. This chain links TRBV5-6 with TRBJ1-4; a possible D gene is TRBD1 (5 bases). CDR1 and CDR2 from the germline V gene are SGHDT and YYEEEE. V was cut by 3 bases and J by 7 bases, with 16 bases left in between. CDR3 length: 15 amino acids. The CDR3 nucleotides are TGTGCCAGCAGCTCAGCGGCAGGGCTTAGTGAAAAACTGTTTTTT. Translating it yields CASSSAAGLSEKLFF.

This clonotype was seen only a few times. Here the CDR3 DNA reads TGTGCCTGGAGTGTAGGGACTAGCGGAGATACGCAGTATTTT. It specifies CAWSVGTSGDTQYF. J is TRBJ2-3 and V is TRBV30; 11 bases are a match to TRBD2. This CDR3 has 14 amino acids. J was trimmed by 5 bases and V by 0 bases; bases with no gene match: 1. Germline values: CDR1 GTSNPN, CDR2 SVGIG (reference sequence).

V usage is TRBV29-1 and J usage is TRBJ2-7; 10 bases line up with TRBD2. The CDR3 sequence is 17 residues long. Losses at the gene ends were 7 bases for V and 7 bases for J; bases not matched to a gene: 22. Germline V gene sequence: CDR1 SQVTM, CDR2 ANQGSEA. In DNA, the CDR3 is TGCAGCGCCCATCCTGGAGGAAGCGGGAGGGCCTTGAGGGAGCAGTACTTC. This codes for CSAHPGGSGRALREQYF.

This clonotype was counted ten times or more. The rearrangement uses TRBV10-3 and TRBJ2-1; 13 positions agree with TRBD2. Germline CDR1 is ENHRY and CDR2 is SYGVKD. The ends lost 0 bases at V and 0 bases at J; junction bases unmatched: 11. The CDR3 runs to 21 residues. The CDR3 sequence: CAISESNSRLAGGSSYNEQFF. As DNA, the CDR3 is TGTGCCATCAGTGAGTCGAACTCCAGACTAGCGGGAGGAAGCTCCTACAATGAGCAGTTCTTC.

At least ten counts were recorded for this clonotype. The chain has TRBV7-6 and TRBJ1-5; D unclear. The germline gives CDR1 SGHVS, CDR2 FNYEAQ. The CDR3 has 13 residues. Trimming removed 0 bases from V and 1 base from J, with 1 base in between. CDR3 coding DNA: TGTGCCAGCAGCTTAGCCAGCAATCAGCCCCAGCATTTT. Its translation: CASSLASNQPQHF.

Points on this clonotype: A junction boundary mismatches the germline segment, possibly from a read error. The chain carries TRBV20-1 and TRBJ2-5, with 14 bases lining up with TRBD2. Germline CDR1 reads DFQATT; CDR2 reads SNEGSKA (reference sequence). The CDR3 is 20 residues long. As DNA, the CDR3 is TGCAGTGCTGTCATAGAAAGTCCGGGACTAGCGGGGGTGTCAGGAGAGACCCAGCACTTC. This gives the protein CSAVIESPGLAGVSGETQHF.

This clonotype was detected only once. J is TRBJ1-2 and V is TRBV20-1, with D uncertain. Germline V gives CDR1 DFQATT, CDR2 SNEGSKA (reference sequence). Trimming took 5 bases from V and 7 from J, leaving 14 bases between them. This CDR3 comprises 12 residues. CDR3: CSAGLPGTGYTF. CDR3 coding DNA: TGCAGTGCTGGCCTCCCCGGCACTGGCTACACCTTC.

The chain joins TRBV6-1 to TRBJ1-2; maybe TRBD1 (5 bases). The CDR3 is 14 residues long. The germline CDR1 and CDR2 sequences are MNHNS and SASEGT. V was clipped by 0 bases and J by 6 bases, with 11 bases between them. CDR3: CASSEAGASDGYTF. CDR3 DNA sequence: TGTGCCAGCAGTGAAGCCGGGGCGTCCGATGGCTACACCTTC.

J is TRBJ2-7 and V is TRBV15; 9 bases line up with TRBD1. The CDR3 has 14 residues. V gave up 3 bases and J gave up 5 bases; unmatched junction bases: 5. Germline lookup yields CDR1 LNHNV and CDR2 YYDKDF (reference sequence). CDR3: CATSRRTGEDEQYF. In nucleotides, the CDR3 is TGTGCCACCAGCAGGCGGACAGGGGAGGACGAGCAGTACTTC.

As concerns this clonotype: With a much larger clone just one base away, this may be a read error. The chain joins TRBV5-5 to TRBJ1-1; TRBD1 might be the D (6 bases). CDR1 SGHKS and CDR2 YYEKEE come from the germline V gene (reference sequence). There are 14 residues in the CDR3. Trimming stripped 4 bases from V and 3 bases from J, with 13 bases between. Here the CDR3 DNA reads TGTGCCAGCAGCCAAGATTACAGGGACACTGAAGCTTTCTTT. Translated, it gives CASSQDYRDTEAFF.

This clonotype was recorded at least ten times. This chain uses TRBV27 with TRBJ1-2; 8 bases match TRBD1. Germline assignment: CDR1 MNHEY and CDR2 SMNVEV (reference sequence). Losses at the gene ends were 3 bases for V and 8 bases for J; bases not matched to a gene: 11. The CDR3 runs 15 residues. The DNA for the CDR3 is TGTGCCAGCAGTTTCCTAGGACAGGGTAGCTGGGGCTACACCTTC. It is translated as CASSFLGQGSWGYTF.

The chain employs TRBV9 and TRBJ1-6, with D possibly TRBD1 on 6 matching bases. Germline V lookup: CDR1 SGDLS, CDR2 YYNGEE. V was clipped by 4 bases and J by 7 bases, with 15 bases between them. The CDR3 is 15 residues long. DNA for the CDR3: TGTGCCAGCAGCTCGGGGGCAGGTGGCAATTCACCCCTCCACTTT. Amino acids: CASSSGAGGNSPLHF.

This clonotype showed up many times. This chain uses TRBV7-9 with TRBJ1-5; D not resolved. Germline V gene lookup returns CDR1 SEHNR and CDR2 FQNEAQ (reference sequence). The CDR3 length is 10 residues. Deletions cut 9 bases from V and 7 bases from J, with 7 bases between. CDR3 protein: CASEWQPQHF. CDR3 DNA sequence: TGTGCCAGTGAATGGCAGCCCCAGCATTTT.

V usage is TRBV19 and J usage is TRBJ2-5; TRBD1 might be the D (5 bases). V was shortened by 4 bases and J by 5 bases, with 17 bases between the two germline ends. The CDR3 totals 15 residues. Germline-derived CDR1 and CDR2 are LNHDA and SQIVND (reference sequence). The CDR3 DNA is TGTGCCAGTAGTACACCACTCGACAGAGCGGAGACCCAGTACTTC. Residues: CASSTPLDRAETQYF.

This clonotype has at least ten counts. V gene TRBV29-1 combines with J gene TRBJ2-1; 7 nucleotides line up with TRBD2. Trimming took 5 bases from V and 8 from J; bases not matched to a gene: 9. Per the germline V gene, CDR1 is SQVTM and CDR2 is ANQGSEA. The CDR3 has 13 residues. This CDR3 is CSVSRTSSDEQFF. The DNA of the CDR3 is TGCAGCGTTTCCCGGACTAGTTCGGATGAGCAGTTCTTC.

This clonotype has more than one count but fewer than ten. V and J are TRBV14 and TRBJ1-4; D gene uncertain. V was cut by 4 bases and J by 0 bases, with 9 bases left in between. Germline CDR1 is SGHDN and CDR2 is FVKESK. The CDR3 has 15 amino acids. The CDR3 nucleotides are TGTGCCAGCAGCCTAGCCCTTTCAACTAATGAAAAACTGTTTTTT. This encodes CASSLALSTNEKLFF. Variable domain in full (rest from reference TRBV14 and TRBJ1-4): EAGVTQFPSHSVIEKGQTVTLRCDPISGHDNLYWYRRVMGKEIKFLLHFVKESKQDESGMPNNRFLAERTGGTYSTLKVQPAELEDSGVYFCASSLALSTNEKLFFGSGTQLSVL.